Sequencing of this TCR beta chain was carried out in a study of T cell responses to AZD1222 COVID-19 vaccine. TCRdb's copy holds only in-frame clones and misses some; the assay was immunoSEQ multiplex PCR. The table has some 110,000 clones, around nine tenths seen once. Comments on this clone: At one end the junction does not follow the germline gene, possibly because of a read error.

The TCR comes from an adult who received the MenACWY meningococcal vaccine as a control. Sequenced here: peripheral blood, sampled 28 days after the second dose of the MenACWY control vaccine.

CDR3 amino acids: CASSFSIGQGGSF. The CDR3 region has the DNA TGTGCCAGCAGTTTCTCTATCGGACAGGGGGGTTCATTT. The chain joins TRBV28 to TRBJ1-1; 10 nucleotides agree with TRBD1. The CDR3 covers 13 residues. CDR1 is MDHEN, CDR2 SYDVKM, per germline.